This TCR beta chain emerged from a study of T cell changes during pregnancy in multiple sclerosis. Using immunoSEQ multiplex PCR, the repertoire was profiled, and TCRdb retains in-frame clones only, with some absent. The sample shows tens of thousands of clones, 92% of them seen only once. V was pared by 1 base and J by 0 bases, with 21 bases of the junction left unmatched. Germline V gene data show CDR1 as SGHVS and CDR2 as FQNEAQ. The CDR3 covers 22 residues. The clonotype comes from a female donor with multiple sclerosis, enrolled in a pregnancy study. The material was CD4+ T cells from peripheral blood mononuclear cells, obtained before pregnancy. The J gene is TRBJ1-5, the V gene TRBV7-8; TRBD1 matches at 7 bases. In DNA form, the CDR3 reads TGTGCCAGCAGCTTAGAGGTCCACAACCGACAGGGATACCTGCATAGCAATCAGCCCCAGCATTTT. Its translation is CASSLEVHNRQGYLHSNQPQHF.